This note documents a single TCR beta chain sequence. Its antigen is currently unknown. Second-dose groups at about 4 or about 12 weeks were pooled. The source of the sample is a study of T cell responses to AZD1222 COVID-19 vaccine. Study-level results: Seropositivity was recorded at baseline in only a handful of AZD1222 recipients. Unmutated variant regions are reportedly targeted by nearly half of spike-specific TCRs. Repertoire sampling occurred only after the peak T cell response.

The germline V gene encodes CDR1 SGHTA and CDR2 FQGNSA. V was clipped by 5 bases and J by 6 bases; unmatched bases: 4. The CDR3 totals 15 residues. Some clones are missing from TCRdb's copy, which holds only in-frame ones; the method was immunoSEQ multiplex PCR. The sample holds some 150,000 clones, 92% seen once. Source: peripheral blood, taken 28 days after the second AZD1222 dose. The genes are TRBV7-2 and TRBJ2-3, with 14 bases that match TRBD2. The receptor was derived from an adult who received the AZD1222 COVID-19 vaccine. This chain's CDR3 is CASSRLAGGVDTQYF. DNA for the CDR3: TGTGCCAGCAGCAGACTAGCGGGAGGGGTCGATACGCAGTATTTT.